This T cell receptor beta chain appears in the sequencing data of a study of cytomegalovirus exposure and HLA in healthy donors. Deletions cut 1 base from V and 7 bases from J, with 8 bases between. Germline lookup yields CDR1 SGHVS and CDR2 FNYEAQ. This CDR3 has 14 amino acids. The PCR contained 60 Vbeta and 13 Jbeta primers. Only in-frame clones appear in the TCRdb table, and some are missing; sequencing was by immunoSEQ multiplex PCR. The data contain hundreds of thousands of clones, 70% to 90% of them singletons. As for this clone: As yet, its antigen is unknown. The same CDR3 can be traced to other DNA sequences in this sample.

Broader study findings: Later analysis showed TCR association rates varying by HLA locus, highest for DRB1 and lowest for HLA-C. The analysis excluded some indistinguishable V segments, including TRBV6-2 and TRBV6-3. There was a cluster of highly shared sequence variants that was likely a sequencing artifact. Evidence from a later analysis indicated that most CMV-associated TCR beta chains looked HLA-restricted.

Sample: PBMCs. The receptor comes from a woman aged 18-29 years in good health and CMV-seronegative. V gene TRBV7-6 combines with J gene TRBJ1-6, with a possible D match to TRBD1 (6 bases). The CDR3 is CASSLETGNSPLHF. The CDR3 DNA reads TGTGCCAGCAGCTTAGAAACAGGGAATTCACCCCTCCACTTT. Complete variable domain (other parts from reference TRBV7-6 and TRBJ1-6): GAGVSQSPRYKVTKRGQDVALRCDPISGHVSLYWYRQALGQGPEFLTYFNYEAQQDKSGLPNDRFSAERPEGSISTLTIQRTEQRDSAMYRCASSLETGNSPLHFGNGTRLTVT.